The clone carrying this T cell receptor beta chain was detected ten times or more. Its matching antigen is unknown. The sample belongs to a study of T cell repertoires in cytomegalovirus infection. Study context: TCR beta signatures that were public indicated CMV infection and matching HLA type.

This CDR3 comprises 16 residues. V lost 5 bases and J 1 base, leaving 17 bases between the germline ends. Per the germline V gene, CDR1 is SGHTA and CDR2 is FQGNSA. One entry per CDR3 protein results from TCRdb running MiXCR on the reads. Of fewer than 950,000 distinct CDR3 sequences in the sample, approximately 29% are singletons; the top ten hold approximately 13%. The clonotype comes from a human donor in good health (CMV status not recorded). Some clones in this sample may be carry-over from other donors' samples. The gene calls are TRBV7-2 and TRBJ2-5, with D tentatively TRBD1 (6 bases). The sample in question was cultured CD8+ T cells from PBMCs, obtained from culture after CMV antigen stimulation. CDR3 DNA: TGTGCCAGCAGCCCCGGACAGCTGGCGTTCCAAGAGACCCAGTACTTC. Protein: CASSPGQLAFQETQYF.